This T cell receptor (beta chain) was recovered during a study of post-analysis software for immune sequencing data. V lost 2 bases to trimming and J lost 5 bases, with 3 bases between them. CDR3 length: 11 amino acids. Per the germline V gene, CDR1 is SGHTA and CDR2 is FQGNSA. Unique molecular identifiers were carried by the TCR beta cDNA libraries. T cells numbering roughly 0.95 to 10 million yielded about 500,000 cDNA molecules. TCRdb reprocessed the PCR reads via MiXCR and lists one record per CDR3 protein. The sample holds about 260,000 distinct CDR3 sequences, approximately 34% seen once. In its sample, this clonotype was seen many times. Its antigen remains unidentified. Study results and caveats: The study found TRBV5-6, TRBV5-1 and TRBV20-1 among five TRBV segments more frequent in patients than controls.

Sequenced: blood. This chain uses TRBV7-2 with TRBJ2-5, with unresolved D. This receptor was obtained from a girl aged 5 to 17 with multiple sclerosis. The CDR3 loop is CASSLFETQYF. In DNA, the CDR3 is TGTGCCAGCAGCTTATTTGAGACCCAGTACTTC.